The rows below give T cell receptor beta chains drawn from one sample of a study of cytomegalovirus exposure and HLA in healthy donors. The data were produced by immunoSEQ multiplex PCR, yet TCRdb's version contains in-frame clones alone and is incomplete. Of about 140,000 clones in the sample, approximately 82% are singletons; the top ten hold over 3%. The material sequenced was PBMCs. The origin of the receptors is a man aged 35 to 55 in good health and CMV-seronegative. Both conserved end residues are part of each CDR3. A D gene is named only where the DNA matches it firmly. Expanded clones are given a class, and other clones once, few, many or no size at all.

j_call: TRBJ2-4; clone_size: -; v_call: TRBV18; d_call: -; cdr3_aa: CASSPPAVFDKNIQYF; cdr3_nt: TGTGCCAGCTCACCACCCGCGGTATTTGACAAAAACATTCAGTACTTC
j_call: TRBJ2-2; clone_size: few; v_call: TRBV27; d_call: TRBD2; cdr3_aa: CASSFVITLAGGPTYTGELFF; cdr3_nt: TGTGCCAGCAGTTTTGTTATAACACTAGCGGGTGGACCGACCTACACCGGGGAGCTGTTTTTT
j_call: TRBJ1-1; clone_size: -; v_call: TRBV19; d_call: -; cdr3_aa: CASRDRFTEAFF; cdr3_nt: TGTGCCAGCCGAGATCGTTTCACTGAAGCTTTCTTT
j_call: TRBJ2-6; clone_size: -; v_call: TRBV7-8; d_call: -; cdr3_aa: CASSLNRAGANVLTF; cdr3_nt: TGTGCCAGCAGCTTAAATAGAGCTGGGGCCAACGTCCTGACTTTC
j_call: TRBJ1-3; clone_size: -; v_call: TRBV10-1; d_call: -; cdr3_aa: CASSAATTINSGNTIYF; cdr3_nt: TGCGCCAGCAGTGCCGCCACAACGATCAACTCTGGAAACACCATATATTTT
j_call: TRBJ2-7; clone_size: -; v_call: TRBV7-9; d_call: TRBD2; cdr3_aa: CASSFQTSGGSYEQYF; cdr3_nt: TGTGCCAGCAGCTTTCAGACTAGCGGGGGCTCCTACGAGCAGTACTTC
j_call: TRBJ1-1; clone_size: -; v_call: TRBV27; d_call: -; cdr3_aa: CASSFIGAEAFF; cdr3_nt: TGTGCCAGCAGTTTCATAGGGGCTGAAGCTTTCTTT
j_call: TRBJ1-2; clone_size: -; v_call: TRBV20-1; d_call: -; cdr3_aa: CSASQSLGYTF; cdr3_nt: TGCAGTGCTTCACAGAGTTTGGGCTACACCTTC
j_call: TRBJ1-6; clone_size: once; v_call: TRBV28; d_call: -; cdr3_aa: CASRPRTAENSPLHF; cdr3_nt: TGTGCCAGCAGACCACGGACTGCAGAAAATTCACCCCTCCACTTT
j_call: TRBJ1-2; clone_size: -; v_call: TRBV13; d_call: TRBD1; cdr3_aa: CASSHRDRTNYGYTF; cdr3_nt: TGTGCCAGCAGCCACCGGGACAGGACCAACTATGGCTACACCTTC
j_call: TRBJ2-5; clone_size: -; v_call: TRBV5-4; d_call: TRBD1; cdr3_aa: CASSITGVGETQYF; cdr3_nt: TGTGCCAGCAGCATTACAGGGGTTGGCGAGACCCAGTACTTC
j_call: TRBJ2-7; clone_size: -; v_call: TRBV11-3; d_call: -; cdr3_aa: CASSLVAGYEQYF; cdr3_nt: TGTGCCAGCAGCTTAGTGGCGGGGTACGAGCAGTACTTC
j_call: TRBJ2-3; clone_size: -; v_call: TRBV5-4; d_call: TRBD2; cdr3_aa: CASSSGGAVDTQYF; cdr3_nt: TGTGCCAGCAGCTCCGGGGGGGCTGTAGATACGCAGTATTTT
j_call: TRBJ2-7; clone_size: once; v_call: TRBV11-2; d_call: TRBD2; cdr3_aa: CASSFLAGQLQF; cdr3_nt: TGTGCCAGCAGTTTTTTAGCGGGGCAACTTCAATTC
j_call: TRBJ1-6; clone_size: -; v_call: TRBV14; d_call: TRBD1; cdr3_aa: CASSPLDRTGYQGLHF; cdr3_nt: TGTGCCAGCAGCCCCCTAGATCGGACAGGATATCAAGGCCTCCACTTT
j_call: TRBJ2-5; clone_size: -; v_call: TRBV5-1; d_call: TRBD1; cdr3_aa: CASSLVGQGETQYF; cdr3_nt: TGCGCCAGCAGCTTGGTTGGACAGGGAGAGACCCAGTACTTC
j_call: TRBJ1-1; clone_size: -; v_call: TRBV11-2; d_call: TRBD1; cdr3_aa: CASSLGGQANTEAFF; cdr3_nt: TGTGCCAGCAGCTTAGGCGGACAGGCGAACACTGAAGCTTTCTTT
j_call: TRBJ1-5; clone_size: -; v_call: TRBV11-2; d_call: -; cdr3_aa: CASSPRDNQPQHF; cdr3_nt: TGTGCCAGCAGCCCCAGGGACAATCAGCCCCAGCATTTT
j_call: TRBJ1-5; clone_size: -; v_call: TRBV10-1; d_call: TRBD1; cdr3_aa: CASIPGQLRIAPQHF; cdr3_nt: TGCGCCAGCATACCGGGACAGCTCCGGATTGCGCCCCAGCATTTT
j_call: TRBJ2-1; clone_size: once; v_call: TRBV9; d_call: TRBD2; cdr3_aa: CASSVSGGYNEQFF; cdr3_nt: TGTGCCAGCAGCGTTAGCGGGGGGTACAATGAGCAGTTCTTC
j_call: TRBJ2-1; clone_size: -; v_call: TRBV6-4; d_call: TRBD2; cdr3_aa: CASSDSRTSGGNEQFF; cdr3_nt: TGTGCCAGCAGTGACTCGAGGACTAGCGGGGGGAATGAGCAGTTCTTC
j_call: TRBJ1-5; clone_size: -; v_call: TRBV5-6; d_call: -; cdr3_aa: CASSLGLRDQPQHF; cdr3_nt: TGTGCCAGCAGCTTAGGCCTCCGGGATCAGCCCCAGCATTTT
j_call: TRBJ1-5; clone_size: -; v_call: TRBV10-1; d_call: TRBD1; cdr3_aa: CASSGPETGTYQPQHF; cdr3_nt: TGCGCCAGCAGTGGCCCTGAGACAGGGACTTATCAGCCCCAGCATTTT
j_call: TRBJ1-6; clone_size: -; v_call: TRBV19; d_call: -; cdr3_aa: CASSTRGGSPLHF; cdr3_nt: TGTGCCAGTAGTACCCGGGGGGGTTCACCCCTCCACTTT
j_call: TRBJ2-1; clone_size: -; v_call: TRBV18; d_call: TRBD1; cdr3_aa: CASSSRDSAYNEQFF; cdr3_nt: TGTGCCAGCTCATCAAGGGACAGCGCCTACAATGAGCAGTTCTTC
j_call: TRBJ1-4; clone_size: -; v_call: TRBV21-1; d_call: -; cdr3_aa: CASSKGTGDTGEKLFF; cdr3_nt: TGTGCCAGCAGCAAGGGGACAGGGGACACGGGCGAAAAACTGTTTTTT
j_call: TRBJ1-1; clone_size: -; v_call: TRBV4-1; d_call: TRBD1; cdr3_aa: CASSLRTGGGTEAFF; cdr3_nt: TGCGCCAGCAGCCTCAGGACAGGGGGAGGCACTGAAGCTTTCTTT
j_call: TRBJ1-1; clone_size: -; v_call: TRBV29-1; d_call: -; cdr3_aa: CSVDQYQTEAFF; cdr3_nt: TGCAGCGTTGACCAGTACCAAACTGAAGCTTTCTTT
j_call: TRBJ1-5; clone_size: -; v_call: TRBV10-1; d_call: TRBD1; cdr3_aa: CASRRTGSFWPQHF; cdr3_nt: TGCGCCAGCAGGAGGACAGGAAGTTTTTGGCCCCAGCATTTT
j_call: TRBJ2-5; clone_size: once; v_call: TRBV7-8; d_call: TRBD1; cdr3_aa: CASSLDGTGSETQYF; cdr3_nt: TGTGCCAGCAGCTTAGACGGGACAGGGTCAGAGACCCAGTACTTC
j_call: TRBJ1-5; clone_size: many; v_call: TRBV2; d_call: TRBD1; cdr3_aa: CASSVPGTGKTDQPQHF; cdr3_nt: TGTGCCAGCAGTGTACCCGGGACAGGGAAGACGGATCAGCCCCAGCATTTT
j_call: TRBJ1-6; clone_size: -; v_call: TRBV5-5; d_call: -; cdr3_aa: CASTLGRNSNSPLHF; cdr3_nt: TGTGCCAGCACCCTTGGGAGGAATAGTAATTCACCCCTCCACTTT
j_call: TRBJ1-1; clone_size: few; v_call: TRBV29-1; d_call: TRBD1; cdr3_aa: CSAQRLGTGDTEAFF; cdr3_nt: TGCAGCGCCCAAAGGCTGGGGACAGGGGACACTGAAGCTTTCTTT
j_call: TRBJ2-1; clone_size: -; v_call: TRBV4-3; d_call: TRBD2; cdr3_aa: CASSQDGGGIDNEQFF; cdr3_nt: TGCGCCAGCAGCCAAGACGGCGGGGGAATAGACAATGAGCAGTTCTTC
j_call: TRBJ1-1; clone_size: -; v_call: TRBV5-1; d_call: -; cdr3_aa: CASSLDNMNTEAFF; cdr3_nt: TGCGCCAGCAGCTTGGACAACATGAACACTGAAGCTTTCTTT
j_call: TRBJ2-7; clone_size: -; v_call: TRBV5-1; d_call: TRBD2; cdr3_aa: CASSLGLAGTYEQYF; cdr3_nt: TGCGCCAGCAGCTTAGGACTAGCGGGGACTTACGAGCAGTACTTC
j_call: TRBJ1-5; clone_size: -; v_call: TRBV30; d_call: -; cdr3_aa: CAWSVNSLEKPQHF; cdr3_nt: TGTGCCTGGAGTGTCAACTCCTTAGAGAAGCCCCAGCATTTT